A single TCR beta chain is shown here with its context. Antigen unknown. Trimming cost V 0 bases and J 5 bases, with 10 bases left between them. The germline gives CDR1 SQVTM, CDR2 ANQGSEA. The CDR3 spans 13 residues. The template was total RNA from unfractionated whole blood. These data belong to a study of human T cells and chemical hapten exposure. Study-level background: Variability of per-sample TCR yields stemmed mainly from small differences in pooled library volume.

Within the library, unique molecular identifiers were attached to each individual cDNA molecule. Via MiXCR, TCRdb re-called the 5' RACE reads, giving one row per CDR3 protein. This sample carries tens of thousands of distinct CDR3 sequences, 6% to 8.5% of them seen once, and the ten largest clones take roughly 2.4%. Regarding the study as a whole: Once DPC sensitization occurred, TCRs above 1 in 1000 frequency showed no change.

The chain employs TRBV29-1 and TRBJ2-5; D is undetermined. This clonotype was sampled from a male donor in good health. The chain's CDR3 is CSVEEAAAETQYF. CDR3 bases: TGCAGCGTTGAAGAGGCGGCGGCGGAGACCCAGTACTTC.